This section outlines one TCR beta chain sequence together with its context. The antigen remains unidentified. The use of a sample-barcoded 5' primer and a J-beta primer mix characterized a second PCR of about 7 to 12 cycles. TCRdb re-analysed the 5' RACE reads in MiXCR, keeping a single row per CDR3 protein. The repertoire holds around 800,000 distinct CDR3 sequences, with 25% to 30% as singletons. With 5 bases removed from V and 3 bases from J, the gap between germline ends came to 10 bases. The germline V gene encodes CDR1 MNHEY and CDR2 SMNVEV (reference sequence). There are 13 residues in the CDR3. This entry belongs to a study of blood T cells in healthy people across ages. Notes on the study in general: As naive T cell percentage varied, TCR beta diversity correlated strongly with it.

This same sample was also taken into another study, of T cells of mothers and their children.

The sequence was collected from a boy between 10 and 17 years old in good health. The sample was blood. The chain carries TRBV27 and TRBJ1-1, with D uncertain. For the CDR3, the DNA is TGTGCCAGCAGTCCAGGACGGTACACTGAAGCTTTCTTT. It yields the protein CASSPGRYTEAFF.